This T cell receptor (beta chain) was documented in a study of glioma-infiltrating T cells after dendritic cell vaccination. Across the whole study: Three intradermal dendritic cell vaccine injections were given every two weeks. Regarding the study as a whole: TCR clonality showed no direct relationship with survival.

The method was immunoSEQ multiplex PCR; TCRdb's version includes in-frame clones alone and lacks a portion of them. Among 91,000 or so clones, around 80% were seen once, and the ten largest hold 5% to 7%. V was clipped by 1 base and J by 0 bases, with 10 bases between them. Germline assignment: CDR1 MGHRA and CDR2 YSYEKL. CDR3 length: 16 residues. Time point here: after dendritic cell vaccination, including at tumor progression/relapse. Isocitrate dehydrogenase mutation was absent in all glioblastoma patients. Points on this clone: Its antigen remains unknown.

This chain uses TRBV4-1 with TRBJ2-1; the D gene is possibly TRBD1 (5 bases). The source of this sequence is a human donor with glioblastoma. Sequencing used blood, obtained after dendritic cell vaccination. In DNA, the CDR3 is TGCGCCAGCAGCCAAGCCAGGGATAGCTCCTACAATGAGCAGTTCTTC. It specifies CASSQARDSSYNEQFF.